Presented here are 28 T cell receptor beta chains from one specimen sequenced in a study of T cells after yellow fever vaccination. A single record per CDR3 protein comes from TCRdb applying MiXCR to the 5' RACE reads. This table holds roughly 140,000 distinct CDR3 sequences, about 8% found once. Material: CD4+ T cells sorted from PBMCs, obtained 5 days after the yellow fever booster vaccination. These receptors were collected from a man aged 25 to 45 who received the YFV17D yellow fever vaccine.

The table lists this clonotype with many counts. J is TRBJ2-1 and V is TRBV6-4, with 9 bases aligning to TRBD1. Germline CDR1 reads MRHNA; CDR2 reads SNTAGT. The CDR3 extends over 14 amino acids. The J segment lost 7 bases and the V segment lost 5 bases, leaving 6 bases of the junction unmatched. CDR3 sequence (DNA): TGTGCCAGCAGTAGAGGGACAGGGTTGAATGAGCAGTTCTTC. This codes for CASSRGTGLNEQFF.

This clonotype has a handful of counts. V is TRBV9 and J is TRBJ1-3; D is unclear. This CDR3 region has 17 residues. Trimming took off 0 bases at V and 4 bases at J, with 17 bases between the two ends. Germline CDR1 SGDLS, CDR2 YYNGEE. Here the CDR3 reads CASSVEGRGLTGNTIYF. In nucleotides, the CDR3 is TGTGCCAGCAGCGTAGAAGGCCGGGGTCTAACCGGAAACACCATATATTTT. Drawing the rest from reference TRBV9 and TRBJ1-3, the complete variable domain is DSGVTQTPKHLITATGQRVTLRCSPRSGDLSVYWYQQSLDQGLQFLIQYYNGEERAKGNILERFSAQQFPDLHSELNLSSLELGDSALYFCASSVEGRGLTGNTIYFGEGSWLTVV.

This clonotype was observed at least ten times. The rearrangement uses TRBV6-1 and TRBJ2-7, with 7 bases identical to TRBD2. Germline trimming cut 5 bases from V and 2 bases from J; bases unmatched to any gene: 6. CDR1 is MNHNS, CDR2 SASEGT, per germline. The CDR3 is 14 amino acids. The CDR3 sequence is CASSKGSGAYEQYF. CDR3 coding DNA: TGTGCCAGCAGTAAGGGGAGCGGGGCCTACGAGCAGTACTTC.

Many counts were recorded for this clonotype. The CDR3 is CSASVAYEQFF. Here the CDR3 DNA reads TGCAGTGCTAGTGTGGCCTATGAGCAGTTCTTC. The genes are TRBV20-1 and TRBJ2-1, with D unresolved. CDR3 length equals 11 residues. Germline CDR1 is DFQATT and CDR2 is SNEGSKA (reference sequence). Trimming took off 3 bases at V and 8 bases at J, with 8 bases between the two ends.

This clonotype showed up many times. V gene TRBV3-1 combines with J gene TRBJ2-5, with D possibly TRBD2 on 6 matching bases. Germline CDR1 LGHDT, CDR2 YNNKEL (reference sequence). Trimming took off 2 bases at V and 5 bases at J, with 12 bases between the two ends. The CDR3 totals 14 residues. The CDR3, as DNA: TGTGCCAGCAGCCAAACAGGAGGGAGTGAGACCCAGTACTTC. Translated, it gives CASSQTGGSETQYF.

This clonotype was seen many times. The V and J genes are TRBV28 and TRBJ2-5, with TRBD1 identical over 8 bases. The junction had 3 bases not matched to a gene; V was cut back by 5 bases and J by 4 bases. The CDR3 is 13 amino acids. Per the germline V gene, CDR1 is MDHEN and CDR2 is SYDVKM. The CDR3 DNA follows: TGTGCCAGCAGTCCAGGGGGCAGAGAGACCCAGTACTTC. Its translation: CASSPGGRETQYF.

This clonotype was detected only a few times. The J gene is TRBJ2-7, the V gene TRBV7-2; 9 bases line up with TRBD2. Germline lookup yields CDR1 SGHTA and CDR2 FQGNSA. V lost 5 bases and J lost 0; bases outside the gene matches: 5. The CDR3 spans 15 residues. For the CDR3, the DNA is TGTGCCAGCAGCCCTACTAGCGGGTACTCCTACGAGCAGTACTTC. Its translation: CASSPTSGYSYEQYF.

This clonotype was detected ten times or more. The J gene is TRBJ2-6, the V gene TRBV11-1; 7 positions match TRBD1. The trim removed 5 bases at V and 1 base at J, leaving 14 bases unmatched. This CDR3 region has 19 residues. Germline V gives CDR1 SGHAT, CDR2 FQDESV (reference sequence). The CDR3 sequence is CASSLPPDLQGSGANVLTF. Here the CDR3 DNA reads TGTGCCAGCAGCCTACCACCCGATCTACAGGGGTCTGGGGCCAACGTCCTGACTTTC.

This clonotype was seen at least ten times. The chain recombines TRBV5-1 with TRBJ2-7, with D maybe TRBD2 (5 bases). V lost 0 bases and J 2 bases, leaving 12 bases between the germline ends. Germline values: CDR1 SGHRS, CDR2 YFSETQ. There are 15 residues in the CDR3. For the CDR3, the DNA is TGCGCCAGCAGCTTGGCGGTGGGAGTAGCCTACGAGCAGTACTTC. It encodes CASSLAVGVAYEQYF.

This clonotype has a count of ten or more. The V and J genes are TRBV29-1 and TRBJ2-5, with D possibly being TRBD1 or TRBD2 (5 bases each). The CDR3 runs 12 residues. The V and J ends lost 5 bases and 4 bases respectively, with 11 bases between them. Germline CDR1 reads SQVTM; CDR2 reads ANQGSEA. Here the CDR3 reads CSVTAGGETQYF. The CDR3 nucleotides read TGCAGCGTTACTGCTGGGGGAGAGACCCAGTACTTC.

In regard to this clonotype: One end of the junction varies from germline; a read error may be responsible. This sequence joins TRBV20-1 and TRBJ2-1; a possible D gene is TRBD2 (6 bases). The germline V gene has CDR1 DFQATT and CDR2 SNEGSKA (reference sequence). The CDR3 has 16 amino acids. The CDR3 DNA sequence: TGCTGTGCTAGAGAAAAGGAGGGAACCTTATACAATGAGCAGTTCTTC. Protein: CCAREKEGTLYNEQFF.

This clonotype was counted many times. V and J are TRBV5-1 and TRBJ2-3; D might be TRBD1 (6 bases). Germline loops: CDR1 SGHRS, CDR2 YFSETQ. The CDR3 loop spans 15 amino acids. Trimming left V 10 bases short and J 4 bases short, with 22 bases between. The CDR3 nucleotides read TGCGCCTGTACCCCAGGGGTTGGTCTTTCAGATACGCAGTATTTT. It specifies CACTPGVGLSDTQYF.

This clonotype was seen many times. This chain joins TRBV29-1 and TRBJ2-1; D gene ambiguous. The germline CDR1 and CDR2 sequences are SQVTM and ANQGSEA. The CDR3 loop spans 15 amino acids. The ends were cut back, 0 bases at V and 0 bases at J, with 9 bases in the middle. CDR3 sequence reads: CSVEEGYSSYNEQFF. CDR3 DNA: TGCAGCGTTGAAGAGGGGTATAGCTCCTACAATGAGCAGTTCTTC.

V is TRBV5-1 and J is TRBJ1-2, with D unclear. V lost 0 bases and J lost 4, with 13 bases in between. Germline CDR1 SGHRS, CDR2 YFSETQ. The CDR3 contains 15 residues. CDR3 DNA: TGCGCCAGCAGCTTGGGAGCTAGTCAGTCCTATGGCTACACCTTC. It codes for CASSLGASQSYGYTF.

This clonotype was recorded many times. The V gene is TRBV7-3, the J gene TRBJ2-1, with D perhaps matching TRBD1 (6 bases). The CDR3 totals 14 residues. CDR1 and CDR2 (germline): SGHTA, FQGTGA. Trimming cost V 5 bases and J 7 bases, with 15 bases left between them. The CDR3, as DNA: TGTGCCAGCAGCCCGTCCCGGGACAAGAATGAGCAGTTCTTC. Translation gives CASSPSRDKNEQFF. The complete variable domain, with remaining parts taken from reference TRBV7-3 and TRBJ2-1, reads GAGVSQTPSNKVTEKGKYVELRCDPISGHTALYWYRQSLGQGPEFLIYFQGTGAADDSGLPNDRFFAVRPEGSVSTLKIQRTERGDSAVYLCASSPSRDKNEQFFGPGTRLTVL.

This clonotype was observed many times. The chain has TRBV7-2 and TRBJ1-1; tentatively, D is TRBD1 (5 bases). Trimming cost V 5 bases and J 1 base, with 8 bases left between them. CDR1 is SGHTA, CDR2 FQGNSA, per germline. The CDR3 runs 13 residues. The CDR3 region has the DNA TGTGCCAGCAGCACAGGACAGAACACTGAAGCTTTCTTT. Protein sequence: CASSTGQNTEAFF.

This clonotype was recorded many times. This chain links TRBV7-2 with TRBJ2-3; tentatively, D is TRBD2 (6 bases). Germline V CDR1 and CDR2: SGHTA, FQGNSA. Trimming cost V 5 bases and J 0 bases, with 12 bases left between them. CDR3 length equals 15 residues. CDR3 nucleotides: TGTGCCAGCAGCGCCCTCGGGACTAGCACAGATACGCAGTATTTT. Its protein product is CASSALGTSTDTQYF.

This clonotype was seen repeatedly, ten times or more. V usage is TRBV7-2 and J usage is TRBJ2-5; perhaps TRBD2 as D (6 bases). This CDR3 is built from 14 residues. The V end lost 1 base, the J end lost 3 bases, and 9 bases lay between the germline ends. Looked up from germline, CDR1 is SGHTA and CDR2 is FQGNSA. The CDR3 coding sequence is TGTGCCAGCAGCTTAGGGCTAGCGAAAGAGACCCAGTACTTC. Protein product: CASSLGLAKETQYF. The full variable domain, its missing parts supplied by reference TRBV7-2 and TRBJ2-5, is GAGVSQSPSNKVTEKGKDVELRCDPISGHTALYWYRQSLGQGLEFLIYFQGNSAPDKSGLPSDRFSAERTGGSVSTLTIQRTQQEDSAVYLCASSLGLAKETQYFGPGTRLLVL.

As for this clonotype: This sequence may be a read error, since a much larger clone differs from it by one base. The chain combines TRBV15 with TRBJ2-4; D tentatively reads TRBD1 or TRBD2 (6 bases each). The CDR3 contains 16 residues. Per the germline V gene, CDR1 is LNHNV and CDR2 is YYDKDF (reference sequence). CDR3 protein: CATSSDHWGANNIQYF. Here the CDR3 DNA reads TGTGCCACCAGCAGCGACCATTGGGGGGCCAACAACATTCAGTACTTC.

In this sample, this clonotype turned up many times. The V call is TRBV28, the J call TRBJ2-7, with a tentative D call TRBD1 (5 bases). Looked up from germline, CDR1 is MDHEN and CDR2 is SYDVKM. There are 12 residues in the CDR3. V lost 5 bases and J lost 7, with 12 bases in between. In DNA form, the CDR3 reads TGTGCCAGCAGTACAGGATTTAGGGAGCAGTACTTC. The encoded protein is CASSTGFREQYF.

This clonotype was recorded many times. This chain joins TRBV5-1 and TRBJ2-1; 8 nucleotides align to TRBD2. Germline V gene sequence: CDR1 SGHRS, CDR2 YFSETQ. This CDR3 has 17 residues. V dropped 0 bases and J dropped 9; count of bases not matched to a gene: 14. Here the CDR3 DNA reads TGCGCCAGCAGCTTGGCAACCGGGACTAGAAGAGTTGTTGAGCAGTTCTTC. Translated, it gives CASSLATGTRRVVEQFF.

This clonotype was found a few times. The V call is TRBV18, the J call TRBJ1-5; TRBD1 matches 9 bases. CDR1 is KGHSH, CDR2 LQKENI, per germline. The CDR3 loop spans 14 amino acids. V shed 3 bases, J shed 10 bases, and the junction held 7 bases outside the gene matches. The CDR3 DNA is TGTGCCAGCTCACCCGGGACAGGGAAGAGTCCCCAGCATTTT. Protein sequence: CASSPGTGKSPQHF.

This clonotype has at least ten counts. This rearrangement joins TRBV20-1 to TRBJ2-3; tentative D call: TRBD1 (5 bases). Trimming removed 6 bases at V and 1 base at J, with 11 bases between. Germline V gene lookup returns CDR1 DFQATT and CDR2 SNEGSKA (reference sequence). CDR3 length: 13 amino acids. CDR3 loop: CSAESTGTDTQYF. The CDR3 bases are TGCAGTGCCGAGTCGACAGGCACAGATACGCAGTATTTT.

The table lists this clonotype with many counts. The CDR3 reads CAWSVKGQGNEQFF. The CDR3 bases are TGTGCCTGGAGTGTAAAGGGGCAAGGGAATGAGCAGTTCTTC. The V call is TRBV30, the J call TRBJ2-1, with TRBD1 as a possible D gene (5 bases). The CDR3 consists of 14 residues. V lost 0 bases, J lost 7 bases, and 13 bases lay in between. Germline V lookup: CDR1 GTSNPN, CDR2 SVGIG (reference sequence).

In this sample, this clonotype turned up many times. V is TRBV7-9 and J is TRBJ2-2, with D perhaps assigned TRBD1 or TRBD2 (5 bases each). Germline CDR1 and CDR2: SEHNR and FQNEAQ (reference sequence). The CDR3 totals 15 residues. Trimming took 7 bases from V and 2 from J, leaving 14 bases between them. The CDR3 coding sequence is TGTGCCAGCACCGAGGGGCCAGCAAACACCGGGGAGCTGTTTTTT. Encoded protein: CASTEGPANTGELFF.

This clonotype was counted at least ten times. Written as DNA, the CDR3 is TGTGCCAGCAGCCAAGGTTGGGGGCCTGCTTGGGAGACCCAGTACTTC. Translating it yields CASSQGWGPAWETQYF. The J gene is TRBJ2-5, the V gene TRBV14; maybe TRBD1 (6 bases). CDR1 is SGHDN, CDR2 FVKESK, per germline. Trimming cost V 1 base and J 5 bases, with 17 bases left between them. This CDR3 is built from 16 residues.

This clonotype occurred a few times. The genes are TRBV5-6 and TRBJ2-6; 7 positions match TRBD1. Germline V gene sequence: CDR1 SGHDT, CDR2 YYEEEE. The CDR3 consists of 17 residues. Unmatched junction bases numbered 3, after V lost 0 bases and J lost 0 bases. CDR3 DNA: TGTGCCAGCAGCTTGGAACAGGGGTACTCTGGGGCCAACGTCCTGACTTTC. Amino acids: CASSLEQGYSGANVLTF.

In this sample, this clonotype turned up many times. The chain links TRBV23-1 to TRBJ2-7, with no clear D. TRBV23-1 is classed as an ORF, of uncertain function. The CDR3 covers 12 residues. V was trimmed by 7 bases and J by 3 bases, leaving 10 bases between them. The CDR3 sequence: CASTFGYYEQYF. The CDR3 coding sequence is TGCGCCAGCACCTTCGGGTACTACGAGCAGTACTTC.